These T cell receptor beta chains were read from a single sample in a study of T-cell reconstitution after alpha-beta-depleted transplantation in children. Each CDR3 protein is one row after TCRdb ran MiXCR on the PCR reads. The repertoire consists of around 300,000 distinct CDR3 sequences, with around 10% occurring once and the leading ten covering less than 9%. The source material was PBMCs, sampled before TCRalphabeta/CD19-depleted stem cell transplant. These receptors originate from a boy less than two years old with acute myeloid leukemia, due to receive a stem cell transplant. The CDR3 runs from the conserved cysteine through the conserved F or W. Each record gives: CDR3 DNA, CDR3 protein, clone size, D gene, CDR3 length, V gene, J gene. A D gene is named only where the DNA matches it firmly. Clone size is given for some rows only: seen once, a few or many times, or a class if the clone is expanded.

cdr3_nt: TGTGCCAGCAGCCCCTTTTCCGGGACTAGCGGGAGAGGGAGTACAGATACGCAGTATTTT
cdr3_aa: CASSPFSGTSGRGSTDTQYF
clone_size: many
d_call: TRBD2
cdr3_length: 20
v_call: TRBV6-2/TRBV6-3
j_call: TRBJ2-3

cdr3_nt: TGTGCCAGCAGCATCCAGCGGGCCAATGAGCAGTTCTTC
cdr3_aa: CASSIQRANEQFF
clone_size: many
d_call: -
cdr3_length: 13
v_call: TRBV28
j_call: TRBJ2-1

cdr3_nt: TGCAGCGTTGGACAGGGGGGGTACGAGCAGTACTTC
cdr3_aa: CSVGQGGYEQYF
clone_size: many
d_call: TRBD1
cdr3_length: 12
v_call: TRBV29-1
j_call: TRBJ2-7

cdr3_nt: TGTGCCAGCAGCTTCACAGCCGGGACCCCTTACGAGCAGTACTTC
cdr3_aa: CASSFTAGTPYEQYF
clone_size: -
d_call: -
cdr3_length: 15
v_call: TRBV7-2
j_call: TRBJ2-7

cdr3_nt: TGCGCCAGCAGCCCCATGGACAGGGGCGAGACCCAGTACTTC
cdr3_aa: CASSPMDRGETQYF
clone_size: few
d_call: TRBD1
cdr3_length: 14
v_call: TRBV5-1
j_call: TRBJ2-5

cdr3_nt: TGTGCCAGCGACAGGGGTTTGGGGCAAGAGACCCAGTACTTC
cdr3_aa: CASDRGLGQETQYF
clone_size: many
d_call: TRBD1
cdr3_length: 14
v_call: TRBV7-2
j_call: TRBJ2-5

cdr3_nt: TGTGCCAGCAGCTCCAGGGTAAGCTCCTACAATGAGCAGTTCTTC
cdr3_aa: CASSSRVSSYNEQFF
clone_size: many
d_call: -
cdr3_length: 15
v_call: TRBV7-8
j_call: TRBJ2-1

cdr3_nt: TGTGCCATCATCGAGTCGAGCGGGCTATACAATGAGCAGTTCTTC
cdr3_aa: CAIIESSGLYNEQFF
clone_size: many
d_call: -
cdr3_length: 15
v_call: TRBV10-3
j_call: TRBJ2-1

cdr3_nt: TGTGCCAGCAGTTTCACCCCGAGCAGGCCCCAGCATTTT
cdr3_aa: CASSFTPSRPQHF
clone_size: many
d_call: -
cdr3_length: 13
v_call: TRBV27
j_call: TRBJ1-5

cdr3_nt: TGTGCCAGCAGACGGACTAGCGGGAGCTTTGGGAATGAGCAGTTCTTC
cdr3_aa: CASRRTSGSFGNEQFF
clone_size: many
d_call: TRBD2
cdr3_length: 16
v_call: TRBV3-1
j_call: TRBJ2-1

cdr3_nt: TGCGCCAGCTCGCCCGGGACCTACCAAGAGACCCAGTACTTC
cdr3_aa: CASSPGTYQETQYF
clone_size: -
d_call: -
cdr3_length: 14
v_call: TRBV5-1
j_call: TRBJ2-5

cdr3_nt: TGTGCCAGCTCACCGGGACAGGGCATGAGGGAGCAGTACTTC
cdr3_aa: CASSPGQGMREQYF
clone_size: few
d_call: TRBD1
cdr3_length: 14
v_call: TRBV18
j_call: TRBJ2-7

cdr3_nt: TGCGCCAGCAGCAAGGGACAGGGGTTCCAAGAGACCCAGTACTTC
cdr3_aa: CASSKGQGFQETQYF
clone_size: -
d_call: TRBD1
cdr3_length: 15
v_call: TRBV5-1
j_call: TRBJ2-5

cdr3_nt: TGTGCCAGCAGCCGACGGGGCAGCCTCTCTGGGGCCAACGTCCTGACTTTC
cdr3_aa: CASSRRGSLSGANVLTF
clone_size: many
d_call: -
cdr3_length: 17
v_call: TRBV12-3/TRBV12-4
j_call: TRBJ2-6

cdr3_nt: TGTGCCAGCAGCCAAGGTCAGTCCTACGAGCAGTACTTC
cdr3_aa: CASSQGQSYEQYF
clone_size: many
d_call: -
cdr3_length: 13
v_call: TRBV3-1
j_call: TRBJ2-7

cdr3_nt: TGTGCCAGCAGCTTACAGGGGGGGACCGCTGAAGCTTTCTTT
cdr3_aa: CASSLQGGTAEAFF
clone_size: many
d_call: TRBD1
cdr3_length: 14
v_call: TRBV7-2
j_call: TRBJ1-1

cdr3_nt: TGCAGTGCTAGAGCTGACTACGAGCAGTACTTC
cdr3_aa: CSARADYEQYF
clone_size: many
d_call: -
cdr3_length: 11
v_call: TRBV20-1
j_call: TRBJ2-7

cdr3_nt: TGTGCCAGTAAGGTGGCACCTCGCACAGATACGCAGTATTTT
cdr3_aa: CASKVAPRTDTQYF
clone_size: few
d_call: -
cdr3_length: 14
v_call: TRBV19
j_call: TRBJ2-3

cdr3_nt: TGCAGTGGGGGGACTTATCGAAGGACCCAGTACTTC
cdr3_aa: CSGGTYRRTQYF
clone_size: many
d_call: -
cdr3_length: 12
v_call: TRBV20-1
j_call: TRBJ2-5

cdr3_nt: TGTGCCAGCAGCCGGGGACGATTCTACGAGCAGTACTTC
cdr3_aa: CASSRGRFYEQYF
clone_size: -
d_call: -
cdr3_length: 13
v_call: TRBV14
j_call: TRBJ2-7

cdr3_nt: TGTGCCAGCAGCTTAGGTGGGGCCATATGGCCTTTCTTC
cdr3_aa: CASSLGGAIWPFF
clone_size: many
d_call: -
cdr3_length: 13
v_call: TRBV7-2
j_call: TRBJ2-1

cdr3_nt: TGCAGCGTTGAAGTAGTGAGGCAAGGGGAGACCCAGTACTTC
cdr3_aa: CSVEVVRQGETQYF
clone_size: many
d_call: -
cdr3_length: 14
v_call: TRBV29-1
j_call: TRBJ2-5

cdr3_nt: TGTGCCAGCAGTGCCCCCACTAGCGGGAGGTTAAATGAGCAGTTCTTC
cdr3_aa: CASSAPTSGRLNEQFF
clone_size: many
d_call: TRBD2
cdr3_length: 16
v_call: TRBV28
j_call: TRBJ2-1

cdr3_nt: TGCAGCGTTCTTTCACGACAGGGCACTGAAGCTTTCTTT
cdr3_aa: CSVLSRQGTEAFF
clone_size: many
d_call: TRBD1
cdr3_length: 13
v_call: TRBV29-1
j_call: TRBJ1-1

cdr3_nt: TGCAGTGCCCCAGGGGGCGAGACAGATACGCAGTATTTT
cdr3_aa: CSAPGGETDTQYF
clone_size: few
d_call: TRBD1
cdr3_length: 13
v_call: TRBV20-1
j_call: TRBJ2-3

cdr3_nt: TGTGCCAGCAGCTTATCAGGGGACGCCTACGAGCAGTACTTC
cdr3_aa: CASSLSGDAYEQYF
clone_size: many
d_call: -
cdr3_length: 14
v_call: TRBV7-9
j_call: TRBJ2-7

cdr3_nt: TGTGCCAGCAGTTTAAGGGCCGGGACCCGAGGGGATGAGCAGTTCTTC
cdr3_aa: CASSLRAGTRGDEQFF
clone_size: -
d_call: -
cdr3_length: 16
v_call: TRBV12-3/TRBV12-4
j_call: TRBJ2-1

cdr3_nt: TGCAGTACAATGGGCAGGGGGATGGATACGCAGTATTTT
cdr3_aa: CSTMGRGMDTQYF
clone_size: many
d_call: TRBD1
cdr3_length: 13
v_call: TRBV20-1
j_call: TRBJ2-3

cdr3_nt: TGTGCCAGCAGTTTTACCGGGACTGTTAGCAATCAGCCCCAGCATTTT
cdr3_aa: CASSFTGTVSNQPQHF
clone_size: many
d_call: -
cdr3_length: 16
v_call: TRBV12-3/TRBV12-4
j_call: TRBJ1-5

cdr3_nt: TGTGCCAGCAGTGAAACGGAAGGCTCCTACAATGAGCAGTTCTTC
cdr3_aa: CASSETEGSYNEQFF
clone_size: many
d_call: -
cdr3_length: 15
v_call: TRBV6-1
j_call: TRBJ2-1

cdr3_nt: TGTGCCAGTAGCGCGCCTTTTTTAGATGAGCAGTTCTTC
cdr3_aa: CASSAPFLDEQFF
clone_size: -
d_call: -
cdr3_length: 13
v_call: TRBV28
j_call: TRBJ2-1

cdr3_nt: TGCAGCGTTGAAACGACTAGCGGGAGTGCTTGGGCGGATACGCAGTATTTT
cdr3_aa: CSVETTSGSAWADTQYF
clone_size: once
d_call: TRBD2
cdr3_length: 17
v_call: TRBV29-1
j_call: TRBJ2-3

cdr3_nt: TGTGCCAGCGGTTACGAGCAGTACTTC
cdr3_aa: CASGYEQYF
clone_size: many
d_call: -
cdr3_length: 9
v_call: TRBV2
j_call: TRBJ2-7

cdr3_nt: TGTGCCAGCAGCAGTTCATTGGTAGCGGGATATGCGGAGGTTAAAGAGACCCAGTACTTC
cdr3_aa: CASSSSLVAGYAEVKETQYF
clone_size: many
d_call: TRBD2
cdr3_length: 20
v_call: TRBV11-1
j_call: TRBJ2-5

cdr3_nt: TGTGCCAGCAGTCGACTTTCCATCACAGGATCTTACGAGCAGTACTTC
cdr3_aa: CASSRLSITGSYEQYF
clone_size: once
d_call: -
cdr3_length: 16
v_call: TRBV6-1
j_call: TRBJ2-7

cdr3_nt: TGTGCCACCAGCTGGGACAGAGCCTACGAGCAGTACTTC
cdr3_aa: CATSWDRAYEQYF
clone_size: few
d_call: TRBD1
cdr3_length: 13
v_call: TRBV15
j_call: TRBJ2-7

cdr3_nt: TGTGCCAGCAGTTTAATGACGCTAGGGTGGCTCGAGCAGTACTTC
cdr3_aa: CASSLMTLGWLEQYF
clone_size: many
d_call: -
cdr3_length: 15
v_call: TRBV28
j_call: TRBJ2-7

cdr3_nt: TGCAGCGTTGACAGGGTTGGCGAGCAGTACTTC
cdr3_aa: CSVDRVGEQYF
clone_size: many
d_call: -
cdr3_length: 11
v_call: TRBV29-1
j_call: TRBJ2-7

cdr3_nt: TGTGCCAGCAGTTTATGGCCAACTAATGAAAAACTGTTTTTT
cdr3_aa: CASSLWPTNEKLFF
clone_size: many
d_call: -
cdr3_length: 14
v_call: TRBV27
j_call: TRBJ1-4

cdr3_nt: TGTGCCAGCAGTTTATGGACAGGGAGCTATGGCTACACCTTC
cdr3_aa: CASSLWTGSYGYTF
clone_size: many
d_call: TRBD1
cdr3_length: 14
v_call: TRBV28
j_call: TRBJ1-2

cdr3_nt: TGTGCCAGCAGCTTAGGGACAGGGAACTATGGCTACACCTTC
cdr3_aa: CASSLGTGNYGYTF
clone_size: many
d_call: TRBD1
cdr3_length: 14
v_call: TRBV7-2
j_call: TRBJ1-2

cdr3_nt: TGTGCCAGCAGTTTAGGCAGTAAAGGGGCTATCTCCTACGAGCAGTACTTC
cdr3_aa: CASSLGSKGAISYEQYF
clone_size: many
d_call: -
cdr3_length: 17
v_call: TRBV12-3/TRBV12-4
j_call: TRBJ2-7

cdr3_nt: TGCGCCAGCAGCCAAGAAACAGGTCCCTACGAGCAGTACTTC
cdr3_aa: CASSQETGPYEQYF
clone_size: many
d_call: -
cdr3_length: 14
v_call: TRBV4-3
j_call: TRBJ2-7

cdr3_nt: TGCAGTGCTAGACGACAGTACTCCTACGAGCAGTACTTC
cdr3_aa: CSARRQYSYEQYF
clone_size: many
d_call: -
cdr3_length: 13
v_call: TRBV20-1
j_call: TRBJ2-7

cdr3_nt: TGTGCCAGCAGCTTAGGCGGGGGAGGATGGGAGACCCAGTACTTC
cdr3_aa: CASSLGGGGWETQYF
clone_size: few
d_call: TRBD2
cdr3_length: 15
v_call: TRBV7-2
j_call: TRBJ2-5

cdr3_nt: TGCGCCAGCAGCTTACGGGTTGCCCCCCATGAGCAGTTCTTC
cdr3_aa: CASSLRVAPHEQFF
clone_size: few
d_call: -
cdr3_length: 14
v_call: TRBV5-1
j_call: TRBJ2-1

cdr3_nt: TGCGCCAGCAGCTTGTCCGGACAGGGGAATACTAATGAAAAACTGTTTTTT
cdr3_aa: CASSLSGQGNTNEKLFF
clone_size: few
d_call: TRBD1
cdr3_length: 17
v_call: TRBV5-1
j_call: TRBJ1-4

cdr3_nt: TGCGCCAGCAGCGGGGACGCCCAGAACACTGAAGCTTTCTTT
cdr3_aa: CASSGDAQNTEAFF
clone_size: few
d_call: -
cdr3_length: 14
v_call: TRBV5-1
j_call: TRBJ1-1

cdr3_nt: TGTGCCAGCAGTTCCCTACAGGGGAGGAATGAAAAACTGTTTTTT
cdr3_aa: CASSSLQGRNEKLFF
clone_size: -
d_call: TRBD1
cdr3_length: 15
v_call: TRBV28
j_call: TRBJ1-4

cdr3_nt: TGTGCCAGCAGCTTAGAAGGTACAGGGGCAAACTCTGGGGCCAACGTCCTGACTTTC
cdr3_aa: CASSLEGTGANSGANVLTF
clone_size: many
d_call: TRBD1
cdr3_length: 19
v_call: TRBV13
j_call: TRBJ2-6

cdr3_nt: TGCGCCAGCAACCAAGCGTTACAGGGGTATAGCAATCAGCCCCAGCATTTT
cdr3_aa: CASNQALQGYSNQPQHF
clone_size: -
d_call: TRBD1
cdr3_length: 17
v_call: TRBV4-1
j_call: TRBJ1-5

cdr3_nt: TGTGCCAGCAGCTTAGGGGGACTAGCGGGGGGTCTCTATGAGCAGTTCTTC
cdr3_aa: CASSLGGLAGGLYEQFF
clone_size: many
d_call: TRBD2
cdr3_length: 17
v_call: TRBV7-2
j_call: TRBJ2-1

cdr3_nt: TGTGCCAGCAGCCCTACCGGGCAGGAGGGATACGAGCAGTACTTC
cdr3_aa: CASSPTGQEGYEQYF
clone_size: many
d_call: -
cdr3_length: 15
v_call: TRBV27
j_call: TRBJ2-7

cdr3_nt: TGTGCCAGCAGCCCTACTAGTTTACCCTACAATGAGCAGTTCTTC
cdr3_aa: CASSPTSLPYNEQFF
clone_size: many
d_call: -
cdr3_length: 15
v_call: TRBV9
j_call: TRBJ2-1

cdr3_nt: TGCAGCGTGGGACGGAGCTCCTACGAGCAGTACTTC
cdr3_aa: CSVGRSSYEQYF
clone_size: many
d_call: -
cdr3_length: 12
v_call: TRBV29-1
j_call: TRBJ2-7

cdr3_nt: TGTGCCAACAATATGGAGCGGACTAGCTCCCGTCGGATATACGAGCAGTACTTC
cdr3_aa: CANNMERTSSRRIYEQYF
clone_size: many
d_call: TRBD2
cdr3_length: 18
v_call: TRBV2
j_call: TRBJ2-7

cdr3_nt: TGTGCCACCAGTGATTTCGGGACAGGGCAAGAGACCCAGTACTTC
cdr3_aa: CATSDFGTGQETQYF
clone_size: many
d_call: TRBD1
cdr3_length: 15
v_call: TRBV24-1
j_call: TRBJ2-5